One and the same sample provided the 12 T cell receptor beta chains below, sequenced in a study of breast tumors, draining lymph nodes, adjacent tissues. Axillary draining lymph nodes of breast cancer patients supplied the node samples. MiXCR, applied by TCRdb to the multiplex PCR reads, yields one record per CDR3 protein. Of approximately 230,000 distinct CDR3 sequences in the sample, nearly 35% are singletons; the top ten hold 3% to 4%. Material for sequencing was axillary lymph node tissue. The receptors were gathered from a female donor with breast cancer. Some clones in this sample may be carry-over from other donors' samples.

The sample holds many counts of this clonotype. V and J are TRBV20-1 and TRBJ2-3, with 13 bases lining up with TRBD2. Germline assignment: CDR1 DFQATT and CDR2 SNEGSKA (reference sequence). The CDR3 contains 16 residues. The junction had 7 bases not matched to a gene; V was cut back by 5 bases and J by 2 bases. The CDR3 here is CSAGQTSGGFTDTQYF. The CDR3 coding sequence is TGCAGTGCTGGACAGACTAGCGGGGGGTTCACAGATACGCAGTATTTT.

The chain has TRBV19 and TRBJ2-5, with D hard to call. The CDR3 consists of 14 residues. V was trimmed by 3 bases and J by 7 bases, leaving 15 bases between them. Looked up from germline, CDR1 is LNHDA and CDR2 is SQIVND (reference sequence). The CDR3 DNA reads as TGTGCCAGTAGTATCGAGGTAGCTAGAGGGACCCAGTACTTC. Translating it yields CASSIEVARGTQYF.

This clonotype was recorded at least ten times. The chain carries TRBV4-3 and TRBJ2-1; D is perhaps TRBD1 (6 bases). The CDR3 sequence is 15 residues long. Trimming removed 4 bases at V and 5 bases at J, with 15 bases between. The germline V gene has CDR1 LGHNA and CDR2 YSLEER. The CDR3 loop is CASSLSQGWNNEQFF. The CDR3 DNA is TGCGCCAGCAGCCTATCACAGGGATGGAACAATGAGCAGTTCTTC.

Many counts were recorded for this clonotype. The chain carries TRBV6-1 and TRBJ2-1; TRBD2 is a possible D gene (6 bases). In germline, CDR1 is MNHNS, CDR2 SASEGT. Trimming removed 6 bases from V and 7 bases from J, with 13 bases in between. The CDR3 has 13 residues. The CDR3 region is CASSRLVGNEQFF. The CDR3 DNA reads TGTGCCAGCAGCCGACTAGTGGGTAATGAGCAGTTCTTC.

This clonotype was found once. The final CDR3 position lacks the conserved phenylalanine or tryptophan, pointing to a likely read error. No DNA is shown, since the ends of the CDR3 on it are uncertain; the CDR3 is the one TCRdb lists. CDR3 region: CATNGGLSYNSPLQS. The chain recombines TRBV2 with TRBJ1-6; TRBD1, the D gene given by the table, was not confirmed from the DNA. From its first to its last residue, the CDR3 has 15 amino acids. Germline CDR1 and CDR2: SNHLY and FYNNEI.

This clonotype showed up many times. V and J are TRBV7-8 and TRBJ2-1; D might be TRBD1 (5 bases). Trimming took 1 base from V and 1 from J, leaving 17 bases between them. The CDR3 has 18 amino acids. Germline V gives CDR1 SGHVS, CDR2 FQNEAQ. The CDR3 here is CASSLVVGSRGSYNEQFF. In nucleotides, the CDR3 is TGTGCCAGCAGCTTAGTTGTCGGCAGTAGGGGTTCCTACAATGAGCAGTTCTTC.

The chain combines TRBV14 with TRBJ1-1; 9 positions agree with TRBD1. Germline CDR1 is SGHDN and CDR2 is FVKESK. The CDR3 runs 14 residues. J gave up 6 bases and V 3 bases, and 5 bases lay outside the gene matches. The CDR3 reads CASSQITGGAEAFF. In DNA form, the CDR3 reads TGTGCCAGCAGCCAGATTACAGGGGGCGCTGAAGCTTTCTTT.

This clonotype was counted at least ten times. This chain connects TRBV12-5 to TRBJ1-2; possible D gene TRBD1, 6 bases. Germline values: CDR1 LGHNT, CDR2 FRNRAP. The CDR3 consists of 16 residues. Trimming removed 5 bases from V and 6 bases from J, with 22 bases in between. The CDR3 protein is CASGPGERGLRDGYTF. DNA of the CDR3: TGTGCTAGTGGTCCAGGGGAAAGAGGGCTAAGAGATGGCTACACCTTC.

The CDR3 DNA follows: TGTGCCAGCAGTCCCGGGACTAGCGGGAGACTTTACGAGCAGTACTTC. It translates to CASSPGTSGRLYEQYF. The chain employs TRBV27 and TRBJ2-7; TRBD2 matches at 14 bases. The germline V gene encodes CDR1 MNHEY and CDR2 SMNVEV (reference sequence). This CDR3 spans 16 amino acids. Germline trimming cut 5 bases from V and 4 bases from J; bases unmatched to any gene: 7.

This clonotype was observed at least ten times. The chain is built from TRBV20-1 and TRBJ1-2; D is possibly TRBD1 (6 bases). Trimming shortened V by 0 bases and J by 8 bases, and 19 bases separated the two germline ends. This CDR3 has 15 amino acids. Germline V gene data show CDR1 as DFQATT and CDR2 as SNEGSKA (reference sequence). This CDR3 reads CSARDHRDIGYGYTF. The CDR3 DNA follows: TGCAGTGCTAGAGATCACAGGGATATCGGCTACGGCTACACCTTC.

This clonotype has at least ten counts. The CDR3 nucleotides are TGTGCCAGTATTAGTGGGCAGGGGACCCGATACAATGAGCAGTTCTTC. It yields the protein CASISGQGTRYNEQFF. This chain links TRBV12-3 or TRBV12-4 with TRBJ2-1; possible D gene TRBD1, 6 bases. The V gene lost 9 bases and the J gene lost 4 bases, with 22 bases spanning the gap. The CDR3 is made up of 16 amino acids.

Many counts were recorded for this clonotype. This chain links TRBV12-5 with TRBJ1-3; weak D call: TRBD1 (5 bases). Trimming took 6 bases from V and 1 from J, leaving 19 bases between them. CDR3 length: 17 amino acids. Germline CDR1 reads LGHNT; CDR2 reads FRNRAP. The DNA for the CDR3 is TGTGCTAGTGGCAGGGAACTAGAGTTTAGGTCTGGAAACACCATATATTTT. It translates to CASGRELEFRSGNTIYF.